This is a list of T cell receptor beta chains from one sample in a study of blood T cells in healthy people across ages. Each CDR3 protein is one row after TCRdb ran MiXCR on the 5' RACE reads. The sample includes under 2,000,000 distinct CDR3 sequences, roughly 49% seen only once; the top ten take 2.1%. The sample taken for sequencing was blood. The receptors were gathered from a woman aged 40 to 50 in good health. Each CDR3 is given with its conserved first and last residue. D genes are given only for firm matches. Clone sizes are given selectively: once, few, many, or a class where the clone is expanded.

cdr3_length j_call d_call clone_size v_call cdr3_nt cdr3_aa
15 TRBJ2-7 NA NA TRBV18 TGTGCCAGCTCAACGCAAAGGGCAAGCTCCTACGAGCAGTACTTC CASSTQRASSYEQYF
17 TRBJ2-1 TRBD2 NA TRBV11-2 TGTGCCAGCAGCTTAGGGGCACTAGCGGGGCTCTACAATGAGCAGTTCTTC CASSLGALAGLYNEQFF
14 TRBJ2-5 NA NA TRBV7-4 TGTGCCAGCAGCCGGAGGCGACAGCAAGAGACCCAGTACTTC CASSRRRQQETQYF
15 TRBJ2-5 TRBD2 NA TRBV6-5 TGTGCCAGCAGTTCGGTAGGAGCGGGGAAAGAGACCCAGTACTTC CASSSVGAGKETQYF
18 TRBJ2-5 TRBD2 once TRBV2 TGTGCCAGCACCCCTAGACTAGCGGGGGGTAGGGTCCAAGAGACCCAGTACTTC CASTPRLAGGRVQETQYF
15 TRBJ2-1 TRBD2 NA TRBV20-1 TGCAGTGCCACACCACTAGCGATCACCTACAATGAGCAGTTCTTC CSATPLAITYNEQFF
15 TRBJ1-5 NA NA TRBV5-8 TGTGCCAGCAGCCCCGGGACTCTCCTTAATCAGCCCCAGCATTTT CASSPGTLLNQPQHF
14 TRBJ1-2 NA NA TRBV6-2/TRBV6-3 TGTGCCAGCATACAACAGGGAAGAGTGGATGGCTACACCTTC CASIQQGRVDGYTF
13 TRBJ2-1 NA few TRBV5-1 TGCGCCAGCAGCTTGCTTCTCAACAATGAGCAGTTCTTC CASSLLLNNEQFF
15 TRBJ2-4 NA NA TRBV11-2 TGTGCCAGCAGCTTAGGGGGGTGGTCGACGGACATTCAGTACTTC CASSLGGWSTDIQYF
14 TRBJ2-6 NA NA TRBV12-3/TRBV12-4 TGTGCCAGTCCCGGGCTCTCTGGGGCCAACGTCCTGACTTTC CASPGLSGANVLTF
15 TRBJ2-3 NA once TRBV6-2/TRBV6-3 TGTGCCAGCAGTTATAGTGGGGCCCGCACAGATACGCAGTATTTT CASSYSGARTDTQYF
16 TRBJ2-3 TRBD1 NA TRBV24-1 TGTGCCACCAGTGGGGAGTTGACAGGGACCCCAGATACGCAGTATTTT CATSGELTGTPDTQYF
13 TRBJ2-3 TRBD1 NA TRBV7-8 TGTGCCAGCATCCGGGACAGGGCAGATACGCAGTATTTT CASIRDRADTQYF
13 TRBJ2-1 NA NA TRBV20-1 TGCAGTGCTAGAGTGGTTGGGCTTAATGAGCAGTTCTTC CSARVVGLNEQFF
14 TRBJ1-4 TRBD1 NA TRBV20-1 TGCAGTGCTCGGACAGGGATCACTAATGAAAAACTGTTTTTT CSARTGITNEKLFF
16 TRBJ2-7 TRBD1 NA TRBV12-3/TRBV12-4 TGTGCCAGCAGTCCGGGACAGGGAAAAGGGATCTACGAGCAGTACTTC CASSPGQGKGIYEQYF
16 TRBJ2-1 NA NA TRBV7-9 TGTGCCAGCAGCTTAGCGCTTAACCCATCGGGGTACGAGCAGTTCTTC CASSLALNPSGYEQFF
17 TRBJ2-3 NA NA TRBV9 TGTGCCAGCAGCGTAGGGTCAGGAGAGCTCAGCACAGATACGCAGTATTTT CASSVGSGELSTDTQYF
12 TRBJ2-7 NA many TRBV6-2/TRBV6-3 TGTGCCAGCAGCTCACAGACCTACGAGCAGTACTTC CASSSQTYEQYF
14 TRBJ2-7 NA NA TRBV28 TGTGCCAGCAGCAAAGACAGTTCCCTCTACGAGCAGTACTTC CASSKDSSLYEQYF
17 TRBJ1-1 NA NA TRBV6-5 TGTGCCAGCAGTTACCCCGGACCGCGGGGCGGGAACACTGAAGCTTTCTTT CASSYPGPRGGNTEAFF
15 TRBJ2-3 NA few TRBV24-1 TGTGCCACCAGTGAGTTTGACAGTTCCACAGATACGCAGTATTTT CATSEFDSSTDTQYF
15 TRBJ2-3 NA NA TRBV12-3/TRBV12-4 TGTGCCAGCAGTCTTCGACAGGGAGGTTTAAATACGCAGTATTTT CASSLRQGGLNTQYF
14 TRBJ2-7 TRBD2 NA TRBV20-1 TGCAGTGCTAGGGCTTTTAGGACTAGCGTCGAGCAGTACTTC CSARAFRTSVEQYF
13 TRBJ1-6 NA NA TRBV15 TGTGCCACCAGCAGAGAACATCTTAGGCCCCTCCACTTT CATSREHLRPLHF
16 TRBJ2-5 NA few TRBV7-2 TGTGCCAGCAGCGAGCGGGCGCTAGGGGCCATAGGGACCCAGTACTTC CASSERALGAIGTQYF
15 TRBJ2-4 NA many TRBV4-1 TGCGCCAGCAGCCAAGAAGGGGGGGGAGTAAACATTCAGTACTTC CASSQEGGGVNIQYF
15 TRBJ2-3 NA few TRBV20-1 TGCAGTGCTGAGGGGACTGCCAGAAGCACAGATACGCAGTATTTT CSAEGTARSTDTQYF
14 TRBJ1-1 NA NA TRBV6-6 TGTGCCAGCATTCCCGGGACCGAGAACACTGAAGCTTTCTTT CASIPGTENTEAFF
16 TRBJ2-3 NA once TRBV4-1 TGCGCCAGCAGCCAAGTTCCACCTCCAAGCACAGATACGCAGTATTTT CASSQVPPPSTDTQYF
12 TRBJ2-7 NA many TRBV6-2/TRBV6-3 TGTGCCAGCAGTTACCCCGGAGGCGAGCAGTACTTC CASSYPGGEQYF
15 TRBJ2-7 TRBD1 few TRBV20-1 TGCAGTGCTAGAGACGGACAGGGGTTGTCCTACGAGCAGTACTTC CSARDGQGLSYEQYF
14 TRBJ1-1 TRBD1 few TRBV7-9 TGTGCCAGCAGCTTCGAGACAGGGGGCACTGAAGCTTTCTTT CASSFETGGTEAFF
17 TRBJ2-7 TRBD2 NA TRBV12-3/TRBV12-4 TGTGCCAGCAGTTCCCCCGGACTAGACGCTGGGTACAATGAGCAGTACTTC CASSSPGLDAGYNEQYF
14 TRBJ2-3 TRBD2 NA TRBV20-1 TGCAGTGCTCCCGACAGCGGGGGCACAGATACGCAGTATTTT CSAPDSGGTDTQYF
15 TRBJ2-5 NA NA TRBV12-3/TRBV12-4 TGTGCCAGCAGGCGCCGTCCAAGGTACCAAGAGACCCAGTACTTC CASRRRPRYQETQYF
14 TRBJ1-2 NA NA TRBV7-2 TGTGCCAGCAGCTCATACGCCCCTGAGGGCGGCTACACCTTC CASSSYAPEGGYTF
15 TRBJ1-2 TRBD1 NA TRBV20-1 TGCAGTGCTAGAGATGGGACAGGGCGGTCTCCTGGCTACACCTTC CSARDGTGRSPGYTF
13 TRBJ2-4 NA few TRBV7-2 TGTGCCAGCAGCATGGGACCTCTCCACATTCAGTACTTC CASSMGPLHIQYF
15 TRBJ1-2 TRBD1 few TRBV27 TGTGCCAGCAGTTTATTGGGCCGACAGGGCAGTGGCTACACCTTC CASSLLGRQGSGYTF
15 TRBJ2-1 NA NA TRBV5-1 TGCGCCAGCGCCACCAAAGGGGCGGACTACAATGAGCAGTTCTTC CASATKGADYNEQFF
13 TRBJ2-7 TRBD2 NA TRBV7-2 TGTGCCAGCAGCGCGATGACTAGCCGCGAGCAGTACTTC CASSAMTSREQYF
14 TRBJ1-2 NA NA TRBV15 TGTGCCACCAGCGACCCAGGGACAACCTATGGCTACACCTTC CATSDPGTTYGYTF
12 TRBJ1-1 TRBD1 few TRBV27 TGTGCCAGCAGTCGAGGGACAGGAGAAGCTTTCTTT CASSRGTGEAFF
15 TRBJ1-1 NA NA TRBV4-1 TGCGCCAGCAGGATTCTGCTACAGTCAAACACTGAAGCTTTCTTT CASRILLQSNTEAFF
14 TRBJ2-5 NA NA TRBV5-1 TGCGCCAGCAGCTCCAATAACCATCAAGCGACCCAGTACTTC CASSSNNHQATQYF
14 TRBJ1-2 TRBD1 NA TRBV9 TGTGCCAGCAGCGCCCTTAATACAGGGGGCGGCTACACCTTC CASSALNTGGGYTF
15 TRBJ2-7 NA NA TRBV7-9 TGTGTCAGCAGCTCGTTTAAGACAGACACCTACGAGCAGTACTTC CVSSSFKTDTYEQYF